The 26 T cell receptor beta chains below were found in one sample sequenced in a study of shared clonotypes between healthy human individuals. The data were produced by immunoSEQ multiplex PCR, yet TCRdb's version contains in-frame clones alone and is incomplete. The sample lists just over 2,000,000 clones, 85% to 95% occurring once. The specimen was naive CD4+ T cells sorted from blood. Specified subset: CD45RA+ positively selected. The receptors derive from a man younger than 35 in good health.

The CDR3 loop is CASSLWGTGWGNEQFF. DNA of the CDR3: TGTGCCAGCAGCTTATGGGGAACAGGTTGGGGCAATGAGCAGTTCTTC. This chain joins TRBV13 and TRBJ2-1; possibly TRBD1 for D (5 bases). Germline CDR1 reads PRHDT; CDR2 reads FYEKMQ (reference sequence). Between the trimmed V and J ends, which lost 2 bases and 6 bases, there was a span of 17 bases. This CDR3 is built from 16 residues.

The J gene is TRBJ2-3, the V gene TRBV7-6; TRBD2 matches at 9 bases. Per germline, CDR1 SGHVS and CDR2 FNYEAQ. After removal of 5 bases from V and 7 bases from J, the junction contained 16 bases not matched to a gene. This CDR3 is 17 amino acids long. As DNA, the CDR3 is TGTGCCAGCAGCCTTCGGACTAGCGACAAACCTACTCATACGCAGTATTTT. It encodes CASSLRTSDKPTHTQYF.

In this sample, this clone turned up once. The chain has TRBV6-7 and TRBJ2-7; 8 bases map to TRBD2. TRBV6-7 is marked as an open reading frame, function uncertain. The CDR3 extends over 15 amino acids. V lost 0 bases, J lost 6 bases, and 7 bases stayed unmatched. The CDR3 nucleotides are TGTGCCAGCAGTTACTCGTTGCGGGAGGTGCGCGAGCAGTACTTC. Translation: CASSYSLREVREQYF.

This rearrangement joins TRBV29-1 to TRBJ2-7; D call uncertain. The CDR3 is made up of 12 amino acids. Looked up from germline, CDR1 is SQVTM and CDR2 is ANQGSEA. With 0 bases removed from V and 6 bases from J, the gap between germline ends came to 9 bases. The CDR3 DNA sequence: TGCAGCGTTGAAGATCCGGGCGGCGAGCAGTACTTC. Residues: CSVEDPGGEQYF.

The rearrangement links TRBV28 to TRBJ1-5; TRBD1 might be the D (6 bases). Trimming took off 3 bases at V and 2 bases at J, with 11 bases between the two ends. The CDR3 has 15 amino acids. Germline V gene sequence: CDR1 MDHEN, CDR2 SYDVKM. In DNA, the CDR3 is TGTGCCAGCAGTTTGGGGTCAGGGGGCAATCAGCCCCAGCATTTT. Protein: CASSLGSGGNQPQHF.

The V call is TRBV5-4, the J call TRBJ2-7, with TRBD2 as a possible D gene (6 bases). V was clipped by 5 bases and J by 4 bases, with 16 bases between them. Germline V gene lookup returns CDR1 SGHNT and CDR2 YYREEE (reference sequence). The CDR3 extends over 14 amino acids. The DNA of the CDR3 is TGTGCCAGCAGGGAGGGACTTGCACGTTACGAGCAGTACTTC. It encodes CASREGLARYEQYF.

This clone was observed a single time. The CDR3 is CASSPSESYEQYF. CDR3 nucleotide sequence: TGTGCCAGCAGCCCGTCAGAATCCTACGAGCAGTACTTC. The V gene is TRBV7-9, the J gene TRBJ2-7, with unresolved D. From germline, CDR1 is SEHNR and CDR2 FQNEAQ (reference sequence). Deletions cut 5 bases from V and 1 base from J, with 9 bases between. This CDR3 is 13 amino acids long.

This rearrangement joins TRBV6-6 to TRBJ1-6; D is possibly TRBD1 (5 bases). Germline lookup yields CDR1 MNHNY and CDR2 SVGAGI (reference sequence). This CDR3 is built from 15 residues. V lost 2 bases and J lost 9, with 14 bases in between. CDR3 in amino acids: CASSYPTVGGSPLHF. The CDR3 DNA reads TGTGCCAGCAGTTACCCGACAGTGGGCGGTTCACCCCTCCACTTT.

The V and J genes are TRBV14 and TRBJ2-2; 9 bases align to TRBD1. The germline gives CDR1 SGHDN, CDR2 FVKESK. The CDR3 is 17 amino acids. V was clipped by 1 base and J by 7 bases; unmatched bases: 10. CDR3 nucleotide sequence: TGTGCCAGCAGCCAAGGGTTCCCGGGACAGGGAAACGGGGAGCTGTTTTTT. It yields the protein CASSQGFPGQGNGELFF.

The chain employs TRBV19 and TRBJ1-2; 8 bases map to TRBD1. The trim removed 9 bases at V and 7 bases at J, leaving 10 bases unmatched. CDR1 LNHDA and CDR2 SQIVND come from the germline V gene (reference sequence). The CDR3 runs to 13 residues. The chain's CDR3 is CASLDREMRGYTF. The DNA of the CDR3 is TGTGCCAGCCTGGACAGGGAAATGCGTGGCTACACCTTC. Using reference TRBV19 and TRBJ1-2 for the parts outside the CDR3, the full variable domain is DGGITQSPKYLFRKEGQNVTLSCEQNLNHDAMYWYRQDPGQGLRLIYYSQIVNDFQKGDIAEGYSVSREKKESFPLTVTSAQKNPTAFYLCASLDREMRGYTFGSGTRLTVV.

The CDR3 spells CASRTFLEQYF. The CDR3 coding sequence is TGTGCCAGTAGGACGTTTCTCGAGCAGTACTTC. The gene calls are TRBV2 and TRBJ2-7; D not certain. Germline lookup yields CDR1 SNHLY and CDR2 FYNNEI. Trimming cost V 9 bases and J 6 bases, with 12 bases left between them. The CDR3 length is 11 residues. The full variable domain, its missing parts supplied by reference TRBV2 and TRBJ2-7, is EPEVTQTPSHQVTQMGQEVILRCVPISNHLYFYWYRQILGQKVEFLVSFYNNEISEKSEIFDDQFSVERPDGSNFTLKIRSTKLEDSAMYFCASRTFLEQYFGPGTRLTVT.

This clone was recorded once. This chain connects TRBV25-1 to TRBJ2-7, with TRBD1 as a possible D gene (7 bases). The CDR3 spans 17 residues. Germline CDR1 and CDR2: MGHDK and SYGVNS. V was clipped by 1 base and J by 0 bases, with 16 bases between them. The CDR3: CASSESKEGALSYEQYF. CDR3 nucleotide sequence: TGTGCCAGCAGTGAATCAAAGGAGGGGGCCCTCTCCTACGAGCAGTACTTC.

Turning to this clone: The same CDR3 arises from other DNA sequences in this sample as well. This rearrangement joins TRBV4-3 to TRBJ2-3; no clear D gene. V lost 0 bases and J 0 bases, leaving 7 bases between the germline ends. CDR1 is LGHNA and CDR2 is YSLEER in the germline V gene. The CDR3 length is 15 residues. As DNA, the CDR3 is TGCGCCAGCAGCCAAGATCGGGTTAGCACAGATACGCAGTATTTT. It codes for CASSQDRVSTDTQYF.

V usage is TRBV5-1 and J usage is TRBJ2-1; 9 nucleotides align to TRBD2. The CDR3 runs to 12 residues. Germline V gene data show CDR1 as SGHRS and CDR2 as YFSETQ. V gave up 0 bases and J gave up 15 bases; unmatched junction bases: 4. As DNA, the CDR3 is TGCGCCAGCAGCTTGGTAGCGGGAGAAGGGTTCTTC. This gives the protein CASSLVAGEGFF.

The chain carries TRBV27 and TRBJ2-1; TRBD2 matches 10 bases. Germline trimming cut 5 bases from V and 6 bases from J; bases unmatched to any gene: 10. Germline CDR1 is MNHEY and CDR2 is SMNVEV (reference sequence). The CDR3 length is 16 residues. DNA of the CDR3: TGTGCCAGCAGTACCTCTAGCGGGAGCTTGGGCAATGAGCAGTTCTTC. Encoded protein: CASSTSSGSLGNEQFF.

The chain is built from TRBV30 and TRBJ2-7; D may match TRBD1 or TRBD2 (6 bases each). Trimming left V 2 bases short and J 7 bases short, with 24 bases between. This CDR3 region has 16 residues. The germline gives CDR1 GTSNPN, CDR2 SVGIG (reference sequence). The CDR3 is CAWSRWRLEGGREQYF. CDR3 in DNA: TGTGCCTGGAGTCGCTGGCGGCTCGAGGGGGGTCGGGAGCAGTACTTC.

The chain is built from TRBV7-9 and TRBJ1-4; the match to TRBD1 covers 9 bases. This CDR3 region has 19 residues. The germline V gene encodes CDR1 SEHNR and CDR2 FQNEAQ (reference sequence). The V gene end was trimmed by 1 base and the J gene end by 3 bases; junction bases not matched to a gene: 12. The chain's CDR3 is CASSLGGTGFLSANEKLFF. The CDR3 nucleotides read TGTGCCAGCAGCTTAGGAGGGACAGGGTTTCTGTCGGCTAATGAAAAACTGTTTTTT.

The chain couples TRBV10-3 to TRBJ1-1, with D possibly being TRBD1 (6 bases). With 11 bases removed from V and 0 bases from J, the gap between germline ends came to 13 bases. The germline gives CDR1 ENHRY, CDR2 SYGVKD. The CDR3 is 13 residues long. CDR3 DNA sequence: TGTGCCTTAAAGACAGGCTTGAACACTGAAGCTTTCTTT. Encoded protein: CALKTGLNTEAFF.

The V call is TRBV4-1, the J call TRBJ2-7; possible D gene TRBD1, 6 bases. Trimming left V 0 bases short and J 5 bases short, with 20 bases between. Germline lookup yields CDR1 MGHRA and CDR2 YSYEKL. This CDR3 region has 17 residues. This CDR3 reads CASSQDGPSRGIDEQYF. The DNA of the CDR3 is TGCGCCAGCAGCCAAGACGGGCCGAGCAGGGGAATCGACGAGCAGTACTTC.

The V gene is TRBV18, the J gene TRBJ1-6, with TRBD1 matching over 10 bases. Germline V gene sequence: CDR1 KGHSH, CDR2 LQKENI. The CDR3 extends over 15 amino acids. Trimming at V came to 2 bases and at J to 8 bases, leaving 3 bases not matched to a gene. The CDR3 is CASSPGQGGYSPLHF. CDR3 nucleotides: TGTGCCAGCTCACCAGGACAGGGGGGCTATTCACCCCTCCACTTT.

Points on this clone: Other DNA sequences of this sample code for an identical CDR3. The chain carries TRBV7-2 and TRBJ1-5; 9 bases map to TRBD1. Per the germline V gene, CDR1 is SGHTA and CDR2 is FQGNSA. CDR3 length: 14 residues. The J segment lost 5 bases and the V segment lost 4 bases, leaving 3 bases of the junction unmatched. The CDR3 spells CASSSRTGDQPQHF. In nucleotides, the CDR3 is TGTGCCAGCAGCTCCCGGACAGGGGATCAGCCCCAGCATTTT.

This chain uses TRBV4-1 with TRBJ2-2; 8 bases are shared with TRBD2. V trimming: 1 base; J trimming: 0 bases; junction bases outside the gene matches: 7. Germline V gene data show CDR1 as MGHRA and CDR2 as YSYEKL. This CDR3 has 18 amino acids. CDR3 DNA: TGCGCCAGCAGCCAAGTCGGAGCGGGGGATGCGAACACCGGGGAGCTGTTTTTT. Its translation is CASSQVGAGDANTGELFF.

The chain uses TRBV30 and TRBJ2-1; tentative D call: TRBD1 (5 bases). Trimming cost V 7 bases and J 3 bases, with 16 bases left between them. The CDR3 runs 14 residues. Per germline, CDR1 GTSNPN and CDR2 SVGIG (reference sequence). CDR3 coding DNA: TGTGCCTACCACTCACAGGATATCTACAATGAGCAGTTCTTC. It codes for CAYHSQDIYNEQFF.

This rearrangement joins TRBV4-3 to TRBJ2-2; TRBD1 agrees at 8 bases. The CDR3 has 17 residues. Trimming cost V 1 base and J 6 bases; bases outside gene matches: 10. Germline V gene lookup returns CDR1 LGHNA and CDR2 YSLEER. CDR3: CASSQVSGGAFAGELFF. In DNA form, the CDR3 reads TGCGCCAGCAGCCAAGTATCAGGGGGCGCTTTCGCCGGGGAGCTGTTTTTT.

The chain combines TRBV5-1 with TRBJ1-6; tentative D call: TRBD1 (5 bases). V was trimmed by 6 bases and J by 10 bases, leaving 17 bases between them. Germline assignment: CDR1 SGHRS and CDR2 YFSETQ. The CDR3 runs to 14 residues. In DNA, the CDR3 is TGCGCCAGCACCCTGGGGGGGTTGGCCTCACCCCTCCACTTT. It encodes CASTLGGLASPLHF.

The chain couples TRBV7-9 to TRBJ2-3, with 15 bases identical to TRBD2. Germline V CDR1 and CDR2: SEHNR, FQNEAQ (reference sequence). J lost 0 bases, V lost 5 bases, and 6 bases had no gene match. This CDR3 spans 18 amino acids. CDR3 sequence reads: CASSRGLAGGLSTDTQYF. The CDR3 nucleotides read TGTGCCAGCAGCCGGGGACTAGCGGGGGGCCTTAGCACAGATACGCAGTATTTT.